This T cell receptor beta chain was observed in a study of shared clonotypes between healthy human individuals. Measured with immunoSEQ multiplex PCR; TCRdb has only the in-frame clones, and not every one. Of a few million clones in the sample, about 92% were seen once. Germline V CDR1 and CDR2: SGDLS, YYNGEE. V lost 4 bases to trimming and J lost 4 bases; unmatched junction nucleotides: 10. The CDR3 runs 15 residues. Splitting the CD4+ cells yielded a CD45RA+ naive subset and a CD45RA-negative memory subset. This chain joins TRBV9 and TRBJ2-5; TRBD1 matches at 7 bases. The sequenced sample was naive CD4+ T cells sorted from blood. The subset denotes: CD45RA+ positively selected. The clonotype comes from a man younger than 35 in good health. The CDR3 DNA sequence: TGTGCCAGCAGCAACCGACAGGGCTCCACAGAGACCCAGTACTTC. It codes for CASSNRQGSTETQYF.